This T cell receptor beta chain emerged from a study of blood T cell repertoires in COVID-19. Per the germline V gene, CDR1 is SNHLY and CDR2 is FYNNEI. The V and J ends lost 2 bases and 2 bases, in that order; junction bases with no gene match: 9. CDR3 length equals 19 residues. Measured with immunoSEQ multiplex PCR; TCRdb has only the in-frame clones, and not every one. The sample holds about 490,000 clones, 80% to 90% seen once. Sequenced material: peripheral blood. This sequence was found in a human donor in a cohort sampled during active COVID-19. The V and J genes are TRBV2 and TRBJ2-2, with 12 positions matching TRBD2. CDR3 nucleotide sequence: TGTGCCAGCAGTGAACGGGCTAGCGGGAGGGTATTAAACACCGGGGAGCTGTTTTTT. As protein: CASSERASGRVLNTGELFF.